Presented here are 22 T cell receptor beta chains from one specimen sequenced in a study of blood T cell repertoires in COVID-19. TCRdb's table, derived via immunoSEQ multiplex PCR, lists solely in-frame clones and lacks some. The table lists 150,000 to 200,000 clones, 80% to 90% of them singletons. The specimen sequenced was peripheral blood. These receptors were taken from a human donor with active or convalescent COVID-19. The donor label of this sample is uncertain.

The gene calls are TRBV5-4 and TRBJ2-2; 9 nucleotides line up with TRBD2. The CDR3 is 16 residues long. The germline CDR1 and CDR2 sequences are SGHNT and YYREEE (reference sequence). With 4 bases clipped from V and 1 base from J, the junction kept 5 bases outside the gene matches. CDR3 amino acids: CASSRGSGGNTGELFF. CDR3 DNA: TGTGCCAGCAGCAGAGGTAGCGGGGGGAACACCGGGGAGCTGTTTTTT.

This clone was seen a handful of times. The V call is TRBV4-1, the J call TRBJ2-5, with 11 bases lining up with TRBD2. CDR1 and CDR2 from the germline V gene are MGHRA and YSYEKL. V trimming: 6 bases; J trimming: 3 bases; junction bases outside the gene matches: 9. The CDR3 contains 16 residues. The CDR3 loop is CASSHKPSGGKETQYF. CDR3 nucleotide sequence: TGCGCCAGCAGTCACAAGCCTAGCGGGGGGAAAGAGACCCAGTACTTC.

The V call is TRBV5-6, the J call TRBJ1-1; tentatively, D is TRBD1 (6 bases). The CDR3 loop spans 16 amino acids. CDR1 SGHDT and CDR2 YYEEEE come from the germline V gene. Trimming removed 4 bases from V and 5 bases from J, with 21 bases in between. DNA of the CDR3: TGTGCCAGCAGCCCGACGCGGGGGCGAATAAGGACTGAAGCTTTCTTT. Translating it yields CASSPTRGRIRTEAFF.

This rearrangement joins TRBV24-1 to TRBJ2-1; 11 bases map to TRBD2. CDR1 and CDR2 (germline): KGHDR, SFDVKD. The CDR3 extends over 16 amino acids. V shed 7 bases and J 3 bases; nucleotides not matched to a gene: 7. CDR3 bases: TGTGCCACCAGCACCCCTAGCGGGAGGTTCTACAATGAGCAGTTCTTC. Encoded protein: CATSTPSGRFYNEQFF.

V gene TRBV5-4 combines with J gene TRBJ2-3; perhaps TRBD2 as D (6 bases). Between the trimmed V and J ends, which lost 0 bases and 8 bases, there was a span of 10 bases. The germline CDR1 and CDR2 sequences are SGHNT and YYREEE (reference sequence). The CDR3 extends over 13 amino acids. The CDR3 loop reads CASSLAGVPTQYF. DNA for the CDR3: TGTGCCAGCAGCTTGGCGGGGGTCCCTACGCAGTATTTT.

A word on this clone: This same CDR3 is encoded by further DNA sequences in the sample. The V and J genes are TRBV5-1 and TRBJ1-1; D unresolved. Germline V gives CDR1 SGHRS, CDR2 YFSETQ. The CDR3 sequence is 14 residues long. V was trimmed by 0 bases and J by 1 base, leaving 7 bases between them. The DNA for the CDR3 is TGCGCCAGCAGCTTGGTGGGCAGGAACACTGAAGCTTTCTTT. Its translation is CASSLVGRNTEAFF.

The V gene is TRBV7-3, the J gene TRBJ2-1; TRBD2 aligns across 7 bases. V trimming: 4 bases; J trimming: 8 bases; junction bases outside the gene matches: 11. The V gene's germline CDR1 is SGHTA and CDR2 FQGTGA. The CDR3 loop spans 15 amino acids. The chain's CDR3 is CASSSAGDPWDEQFF. Written as DNA, the CDR3 is TGTGCCAGCAGCTCCGCGGGGGACCCGTGGGATGAGCAGTTCTTC. Complete variable domain (other parts from reference TRBV7-3 and TRBJ2-1): GAGVSQTPSNKVTEKGKYVELRCDPISGHTALYWYRQSLGQGPEFLIYFQGTGAADDSGLPNDRFFAVRPEGSVSTLKIQRTERGDSAVYLCASSSAGDPWDEQFFGPGTRLTVL.

This clone was detected a few times. This CDR3 is also generated by other DNA sequences in the sample. The chain carries TRBV28 and TRBJ1-2; TRBD1 is a possible D gene (5 bases). Germline loops: CDR1 MDHEN, CDR2 SYDVKM. The V and J ends lost 4 bases and 5 bases respectively, with 5 bases between them. The CDR3 has 11 amino acids. DNA of the CDR3: TGTGCCAGCAGTTCAGGGTATGGCTACACCTTC. This gives the protein CASSSGYGYTF.

The V gene is TRBV19, the J gene TRBJ2-3; possible D gene TRBD2, 6 bases. The CDR3 spans 17 residues. V lost 7 bases and J 0 bases, leaving 20 bases between the germline ends. CDR1 is LNHDA, CDR2 SQIVND, per germline (reference sequence). CDR3 sequence (DNA): TGTGCCAGTACTGGGGGGACCTTTACAACTAGCACAGATACGCAGTATTTT. This sequence encodes CASTGGTFTTSTDTQYF.

This chain connects TRBV25-1 to TRBJ2-6; tentative D call: TRBD1 (6 bases). Trimming shortened V by 5 bases and J by 1 base, and 15 bases separated the two germline ends. CDR3 length: 17 residues. Germline lookup yields CDR1 MGHDK and CDR2 SYGVNS. The CDR3 loop is CASSSAFGTSGANVLTF. In DNA form, the CDR3 reads TGTGCCAGCAGTAGCGCTTTCGGGACATCTGGGGCCAACGTCCTGACTTTC.

This clone appeared a single time. This chain links TRBV29-1 with TRBJ1-1, with 7 positions matching TRBD1. Trimming took 4 bases from V and 1 from J; bases not matched to a gene: 6. The length of the CDR3 is 14 residues. Germline CDR1 reads SQVTM; CDR2 reads ANQGSEA. The CDR3 bases are TGCAGCGTTGCTAGGGGGCGACGGAACACTGAAGCTTTCTTT. This gives the protein CSVARGRRNTEAFF.

CDR3 coding DNA: TGTGCCAGTAAACAAAACAGGGGAGATTATAGCAATCAGCCCCAGCATTTT. Translating it yields CASKQNRGDYSNQPQHF. The V and J genes are TRBV2 and TRBJ1-5, with 7 bases identical to TRBD1. J gave up 0 bases and V 9 bases, and 14 bases lay outside the gene matches. From germline, CDR1 is SNHLY and CDR2 FYNNEI. CDR3 length equals 17 residues.

The V gene is TRBV6-5, the J gene TRBJ2-7, with 12 bases matching TRBD1. CDR3 length: 13 amino acids. The germline V gene has CDR1 MNHEY and CDR2 SVGAGI. The V gene end was trimmed by 7 bases and the J gene end by 4 bases; junction bases not matched to a gene: 2. This CDR3 reads CASMGQGAYEQYF. The CDR3 DNA reads TGTGCCAGCATGGGACAGGGGGCATACGAGCAGTACTTC.

The chain is built from TRBV20-1 and TRBJ2-1, with 8 nucleotides matching TRBD2. The trim removed 3 bases at V and 15 bases at J, leaving 7 bases unmatched. The CDR3 covers 11 residues. Germline V gene data show CDR1 as DFQATT and CDR2 as SNEGSKA (reference sequence). CDR3 loop: CSASQRENPFF. The CDR3 DNA reads TGCAGTGCTAGTCAGCGGGAGAATCCGTTCTTC.

CDR3 protein: CASSGTSGENEQFF. CDR3 DNA: TGTGCCAGCAGTGGGACTAGCGGGGAGAATGAGCAGTTCTTC. V usage is TRBV6-6 and J usage is TRBJ2-1, with TRBD2 matching over 13 bases. Germline values: CDR1 MNHNY, CDR2 SVGAGI (reference sequence). This CDR3 has 14 amino acids. The trim removed 5 bases at V and 7 bases at J, leaving 2 bases unmatched.

The chain is built from TRBV19 and TRBJ1-2; TRBD1 might be the D (6 bases). This CDR3 has 14 amino acids. V lost 7 bases, J lost 3 bases, and 15 bases lay in between. Germline V CDR1 and CDR2: LNHDA, SQIVND (reference sequence). The CDR3 region is CASIRGGIDYGYTF. As DNA, the CDR3 is TGTGCCAGTATCAGAGGGGGTATCGACTATGGCTACACCTTC.

In this sample, this clone turned up once. The rearrangement links TRBV27 to TRBJ2-7; no clear D gene. This CDR3 contains 11 residues. Trimming removed 8 bases at V and 3 bases at J, with 8 bases between. Germline V CDR1 and CDR2: MNHEY, SMNVEV (reference sequence). CDR3 amino acids: CASGQNYEQYF. CDR3 nucleotide sequence: TGTGCCAGCGGGCAAAACTACGAGCAGTACTTC.

The rearrangement links TRBV6-2 or TRBV6-3 to TRBJ1-5; maybe TRBD1 (5 bases). The CDR3 extends over 16 amino acids. Germline V gene sequence: CDR1 MNHEY, CDR2 SVGEGT. V was shortened by 2 bases and J by 3 bases, with 14 bases between the two germline ends. The CDR3 coding sequence is TGTGCCAGCAGTTACGCATGGAGACAGCTCAATCAGCCCCAGCATTTT. Protein product: CASSYAWRQLNQPQHF.

This chain links TRBV19 with TRBJ1-2; 9 bases are a match to TRBD1. The CDR3 is made up of 14 amino acids. The germline gives CDR1 LNHDA, CDR2 SQIVND (reference sequence). V shed 5 bases, J shed 4 bases, and the junction held 5 bases outside the gene matches. The CDR3 DNA follows: TGTGCCAGTAGTGGGATACAGGGGGCCTATGGCTACACCTTC. Translated, it gives CASSGIQGAYGYTF.

This clone was observed once. V usage is TRBV5-1 and J usage is TRBJ2-1, with D maybe TRBD2 (7 bases). Between the trimmed V and J ends, which lost 7 bases and 6 bases, there was a span of 17 bases. CDR1 and CDR2 from the germline V gene are SGHRS and YFSETQ. The length of the CDR3 is 14 residues. For the CDR3, the DNA is TGCGCCAGCGGAGGGGGAGGGATTTCCAATGAGCAGTTCTTC. This sequence encodes CASGGGGISNEQFF.

The V call is TRBV5-6, the J call TRBJ2-5, with 10 nucleotides matching TRBD2. The CDR3 loop spans 14 amino acids. The trim removed 3 bases at V and 12 bases at J, leaving 11 bases unmatched. Germline V CDR1 and CDR2: SGHDT, YYEEEE. The CDR3 reads CASSSGTSVREEYF. The DNA of the CDR3 is TGTGCCAGCAGCTCCGGGACTAGCGTGAGGGAGGAGTACTTC. Combining the CDR3 with reference TRBV5-6 and TRBJ2-5 gives the whole variable domain DAGVTQSPTHLIKTRGQQVTLRCSPKSGHDTVSWYQQALGQGPQFIFQYYEEEERQRGNFPDRFSGHQFPNYSSELNVNALLLGDSALYLCASSSGTSVREEYFGPGTRLLVL.

The gene calls are TRBV4-1 and TRBJ2-1, with D possibly being TRBD2 (5 bases). The CDR3 is made up of 16 amino acids. V was pared by 0 bases and J by 0 bases, with 9 bases between. Germline V lookup: CDR1 MGHRA, CDR2 YSYEKL. CDR3 coding DNA: TGCGCCAGCAGCCAAGAGGTAGCGCTCTCCTACAATGAGCAGTTCTTC. This codes for CASSQEVALSYNEQFF.